These 25 T cell receptor beta chains share one sample of origin, sequenced in a study of control samples from healthy donors and cancer patients. Using immunoSEQ multiplex PCR, the repertoire was profiled, and TCRdb retains in-frame clones only, with some absent. The table has some 58,000 clones, over 75% seen once. The sequenced sample consisted of PBMCs. The receptors originated from an older woman with lung cancer.

In this sample, this clone turned up a few times. The sample carries other DNA sequences with the same CDR3. This rearrangement joins TRBV28 to TRBJ1-3, with D uncertain. The V end lost 1 base, the J end lost 1 base, and 11 bases lay between the germline ends. This CDR3 is built from 16 residues. The germline CDR1 and CDR2 sequences are MDHEN and SYDVKM. The DNA of the CDR3 is TGTGCCAGCAGTTTATTAGTACGGGGATCTGGAAACACCATATATTTT. Its protein product is CASSLLVRGSGNTIYF.

CDR3 coding DNA: TGTGCCAGCAGCTTTGGCACCTACGAGCAGTACTTC. It specifies CASSFGTYEQYF. This sequence joins TRBV11-2 and TRBJ2-7; D unclear. The CDR3 is made up of 12 amino acids. CDR1 and CDR2 (germline): SGHAT, FQNNGV. Trimming left V 3 bases short and J 2 bases short, with 5 bases between.

The chain links TRBV7-9 to TRBJ1-2, with D maybe TRBD1 (5 bases). The V and J ends lost 3 bases and 6 bases respectively, with 17 bases between them. Germline loops: CDR1 SEHNR, CDR2 FQNEAQ (reference sequence). The length of the CDR3 is 15 residues. CDR3 protein: CASSFSAGGRDGYTF. The CDR3 DNA reads as TGTGCCAGCAGCTTTAGCGCCGGGGGTAGAGATGGCTACACCTTC. The whole variable domain, remainder taken from reference TRBV7-9 and TRBJ1-2, is DTGVSQNPRHKITKRGQNVTFRCDPISEHNRLYWYRQTLGQGPEFLTYFQNEAQLEKSRLLSDRFSAERPKGSFSTLEIQRTEQGDSAMYLCASSFSAGGRDGYTFGSGTRLTVV.

The chain uses TRBV7-9 and TRBJ1-3; D is undetermined. CDR1 and CDR2 from the germline V gene are SEHNR and FQNEAQ (reference sequence). V was shortened by 5 bases and J by 0 bases, with 14 bases between the two germline ends. The CDR3 length is 16 residues. CDR3 sequence: CASSGRQETSGNTIYF. DNA for the CDR3: TGTGCCAGCAGCGGACGCCAGGAAACCTCTGGAAACACCATATATTTT.

The chain couples TRBV6-4 to TRBJ2-2; 13 bases are a match to TRBD2. Germline CDR1 MRHNA, CDR2 SNTAGT. The CDR3 sequence is 16 residues long. V lost 7 bases, J lost 1 base, and 3 bases stayed unmatched. CDR3 bases: TGTGCCAGCAAAAGACTAGCGGGGGGGAACACCGGGGAGCTGTTTTTT. Its translation is CASKRLAGGNTGELFF.

This chain uses TRBV6-5 with TRBJ2-7, with D hard to call. This CDR3 region has 11 residues. V was cut by 3 bases and J by 7 bases, with 7 bases left in between. Germline V lookup: CDR1 MNHEY, CDR2 SVGAGI. This CDR3 is CASSYKGEQYF. DNA of the CDR3: TGTGCCAGCAGTTATAAGGGAGAGCAGTACTTC.

The chain recombines TRBV11-2 with TRBJ1-6, with 9 bases fitting TRBD1. The germline V gene encodes CDR1 SGHAT and CDR2 FQNNGV. V was clipped by 2 bases and J by 9 bases; unmatched bases: 11. This CDR3 comprises 17 residues. The CDR3 sequence is CASSLLTGGRWSSPLHF. The CDR3 coding sequence is TGTGCCAGCAGCTTATTGACAGGGGGTCGGTGGAGTTCACCCCTCCACTTT.

The rearrangement uses TRBV11-2 and TRBJ1-1, with D tentatively TRBD1 (5 bases). Germline assignment: CDR1 SGHAT and CDR2 FQNNGV. The V end was cut by 5 bases, the J end by 4 bases, with 11 bases between. The CDR3 covers 13 residues. DNA of the CDR3: TGTGCCAGCAGCCCGGGGGGGGGCACTGAAGCTTTCTTT. This codes for CASSPGGGTEAFF.

The rearrangement links TRBV27 to TRBJ2-3; TRBD2 aligns across 11 bases. The CDR3 loop spans 18 amino acids. V dropped 4 bases and J dropped 5; count of bases not matched to a gene: 14. Germline V gives CDR1 MNHEY, CDR2 SMNVEV (reference sequence). In DNA, the CDR3 is TGTGCCAGCAGTTCCCCGCTCCTACTAGCGGGAGAAGGAGATACGCAGTATTTT. Its translation: CASSSPLLLAGEGDTQYF.

The gene calls are TRBV5-8 and TRBJ1-1; TRBD1 agrees at 7 bases. The V gene's germline CDR1 is SGHTS and CDR2 YDEGEE. V lost 2 bases and J lost 5; bases outside the gene matches: 6. The CDR3 loop spans 14 amino acids. In DNA form, the CDR3 reads TGTGCCAGCAGCTTCGTCAGGGGGGGGACTGAAGCTTTCTTT. It translates to CASSFVRGGTEAFF.

The chain is built from TRBV24-1 and TRBJ1-5; D unclear. The CDR3 runs 14 residues. V lost 1 base and J lost 5, with 8 bases in between. Per germline, CDR1 KGHDR and CDR2 SFDVKD. The DNA of the CDR3 is TGTGCCACCAGTGATTTAAACAGCCATCAGCCCCAGCATTTT. Protein sequence: CATSDLNSHQPQHF.

The chain combines TRBV9 with TRBJ1-1, with D possibly being TRBD1 (6 bases). Trimming shortened V by 1 base and J by 12 bases, and 16 bases separated the two germline ends. The CDR3 has 13 residues. Germline assignment: CDR1 SGDLS and CDR2 YYNGEE. The CDR3 loop reads CASSVRGTGTTFF. In DNA form, the CDR3 reads TGTGCCAGCAGCGTACGCGGTACAGGGACAACTTTCTTT.

This clone has only a few counts. The chain links TRBV19 to TRBJ2-3, with 11 bases that match TRBD2. J gave up 9 bases and V 4 bases, and 9 bases lay outside the gene matches. The CDR3 has 15 amino acids. CDR1 and CDR2 from the germline V gene are LNHDA and SQIVND (reference sequence). The CDR3 loop reads CASSKGLAASRTQYF. The CDR3 DNA follows: TGTGCCAGTAGTAAGGGACTAGCGGCCTCGCGCACGCAGTATTTT.

The chain uses TRBV19 and TRBJ1-5; D is undetermined. The CDR3 runs to 13 residues. With 8 bases removed from V and 6 bases from J, the gap between germline ends came to 14 bases. Germline V gives CDR1 LNHDA, CDR2 SQIVND (reference sequence). The DNA of the CDR3 is TGTGCCAGTTATGCGGGGTACGGTCAGCCCCAGCATTTT. It encodes CASYAGYGQPQHF.

This clone is labeled as medium-sized. The identical CDR3 is also encoded by other nucleotide sequences in the sample. The CDR3 loop is CASSQASYEQFF. The CDR3 DNA sequence: TGTGCCAGCAGCCAAGCGAGCTATGAGCAGTTCTTC. This chain uses TRBV3-1 (or the pseudogene TRBV3-2) with TRBJ2-1, with no clear D. Trimming took off 1 base at V and 8 bases at J, with 6 bases between the two ends. The CDR3 is 12 residues long. Germline V gene sequence: CDR1 LGHDT, CDR2 YNNKEL (reference sequence).

This chain connects TRBV6-5 to TRBJ1-2; D gene uncertain. The ends were cut back, 10 bases at V and 2 bases at J, with 11 bases in the middle. Germline V lookup: CDR1 MNHEY, CDR2 SVGAGI. The CDR3 is made up of 12 amino acids. CDR3 sequence reads: CATKAANYGYTF. Here the CDR3 DNA reads TGTGCCACAAAAGCGGCCAACTATGGCTACACCTTC.

This chain connects TRBV6-1 to TRBJ1-1; unclear D gene. The germline V gene encodes CDR1 MNHNS and CDR2 SASEGT. The germline V and J ends were trimmed by 4 bases and 2 bases, with 23 bases remaining between them. The CDR3 is made up of 18 amino acids. The CDR3 DNA reads TGTGCCAGCAGTGGTAAGGTGGTATGGTGGGAGGAAAACACTGAAGCTTTCTTT. Its protein product is CASSGKVVWWEENTEAFF.

The chain is built from TRBV3-1 (or the pseudogene TRBV3-2) and TRBJ1-1, with a possible D match to TRBD1 (6 bases). Germline V gene lookup returns CDR1 LGHDT and CDR2 YNNKEL (reference sequence). The CDR3 totals 16 residues. Between the trimmed V and J ends, which lost 3 bases and 1 base, there was a span of 15 bases. CDR3 sequence (DNA): TGTGCCAGCAGCCACCTAAACAGGGACGAGAACACTGAAGCTTTCTTT. This translates into CASSHLNRDENTEAFF.

The V gene is TRBV28, the J gene TRBJ1-1; maybe TRBD1 (6 bases). CDR1 and CDR2 (germline): MDHEN, SYDVKM. The V end was cut by 3 bases, the J end by 5 bases, with 13 bases between. The length of the CDR3 is 14 residues. For the CDR3, the DNA is TGTGCCAGCAGTTTTCGTGGGGGGCGGACTGAAGCTTTCTTT. This gives the protein CASSFRGGRTEAFF. Full variable domain (missing parts from reference TRBV28 and TRBJ1-1): DVKVTQSSRYLVKRTGEKVFLECVQDMDHENMFWYRQDPGLGLRLIYFSYDVKMKEKGDIPEGYSVSREKKERFSLILESASTNQTSMYLCASSFRGGRTEAFFGQGTRLTVV.

The gene calls are TRBV6-5 and TRBJ2-1; D might be TRBD2 (5 bases). The germline gives CDR1 MNHEY, CDR2 SVGAGI. The V and J ends lost 4 bases and 0 bases respectively, with 13 bases between them. This CDR3 is built from 16 residues. This CDR3 reads CASSSQAGVSYNEQFF. In nucleotides, the CDR3 is TGTGCCAGCAGTTCCCAGGCGGGTGTCTCCTACAATGAGCAGTTCTTC.

As concerns this clone: Within the sample, other DNA sequences also encode this same CDR3. This chain connects TRBV14 to TRBJ2-7; D unclear. The CDR3 totals 11 residues. The germline gives CDR1 SGHDN, CDR2 FVKESK. Deletions cut 1 base from V and 3 bases from J, with 1 base between. The CDR3 nucleotides are TGTGCCAGCAGCCAAGGCTACGAGCAGTACTTC. Its translation: CASSQGYEQYF.

The rearrangement links TRBV5-5 to TRBJ1-4; unclear D gene. Trimming removed 0 bases at V and 4 bases at J, with 7 bases between. Germline lookup yields CDR1 SGHKS and CDR2 YYEKEE (reference sequence). This CDR3 has 14 residues. CDR3 sequence (DNA): TGTGCCAGCAGCTTGGAGGACTTTAATGAAAAACTGTTTTTT. Its protein is CASSLEDFNEKLFF.

V gene TRBV6-5 combines with J gene TRBJ1-5, with a weak D call TRBD1 (5 bases). V lost 8 bases and J lost 7, with 15 bases in between. CDR3 length: 13 residues. Germline loops: CDR1 MNHEY, CDR2 SVGAGI. This CDR3 is CASGWGDAQPQHF. The DNA for the CDR3 is TGTGCCAGCGGCTGGGGGGATGCGCAGCCCCAGCATTTT.

The count of this clone is one. This rearrangement joins TRBV18 to TRBJ2-3; D gene uncertain. Germline CDR1 and CDR2: KGHSH and LQKENI. There are 12 residues in the CDR3. Trimming left V 2 bases short and J 2 bases short, with 2 bases between. CDR3 nucleotides: TGTGCCAGCTCACCAGACACAGATACGCAGTATTTT. Amino acid sequence: CASSPDTDTQYF.

V and J are TRBV20-1 and TRBJ2-7; 7 positions agree with TRBD2. CDR1 and CDR2 from the germline V gene are DFQATT and SNEGSKA (reference sequence). The trim removed 3 bases at V and 7 bases at J, leaving 12 bases unmatched. The CDR3 runs 14 residues. CDR3 loop: CSASGLAGVGEQYF. The CDR3 nucleotides read TGCAGTGCTAGTGGACTCGCGGGAGTCGGAGAGCAGTACTTC.